By proportion, the clone carrying this T cell receptor (beta chain) is medium-sized (0.01 to 0.1%). Its specificity is not known. 5'RACE with 10-nucleotide random UMIs produced the cDNA. Over 200 million TCR-beta sequences from 15-18 subjects came from every sequencing run. MiXCR, run by TCRdb on the 5' RACE reads, gives a single entry per CDR3 protein. The table lists 14,000 or so distinct CDR3 sequences, more than 9% of them singletons. Unsorted libraries were prepared from 2 million PBMCs held at -80 C. These data are taken from a study of neurological immune-mediated disorders. Study results and caveats: The absence of any CDR3 amino acid sequence shared by expanded clones across subjects suggests that repertoires were private in all groups.

Germline values: CDR1 SGHVS, CDR2 FQNEAQ. The CDR3 loop spans 13 amino acids. Losses at the gene ends were 3 bases for V and 2 bases for J; bases not matched to a gene: 1. Sequences were obtained from PBMCs. This sequence originates from a woman aged 40 to 49 in good health. The chain uses TRBV7-8 and TRBJ2-7; 7 bases line up with TRBD2. CDR3 residues: CASSLAGAYEQYF. The CDR3 nucleotides read TGTGCCAGCAGCTTGGCGGGAGCCTACGAGCAGTACTTC. Filled out from reference TRBV7-8 and TRBJ2-7, the complete variable domain reads GAGVSQSPRYKVAKRGQDVALRCDPISGHVSLFWYQQALGQGPEFLTYFQNEAQLDKSGLPSDRFFAERPEGSVSTLKIQRTQQEDSAVYLCASSLAGAYEQYFGPGTRLTVT.